This TCR beta chain was observed in a study of blood T cell repertoires in COVID-19. Turning to the study itself: Researchers got acute and convalescent COVID-19 samples from the United States, Italy and Spain.

CDR1 LNHDA and CDR2 SQIVND come from the germline V gene (reference sequence). This CDR3 region has 15 residues. Trimming left V 5 bases short and J 5 bases short, with 19 bases between. Original processing notes: Scientists estimated how many nucleated cells there were by amplifying reference gene primers. The assay was immunoSEQ multiplex PCR, and TCRdb's table has in-frame clones only and misses some. V and J calls and clone size come straight from that table; D and trimming were deduced from the DNA. This table has a few hundred thousand clones, approximately 91% appearing once. Self-reported history from a screening survey and questionnaire set each donor's cohort.

The chain couples TRBV19 to TRBJ2-7; maybe TRBD1 (5 bases). The receptor was isolated from a human donor in a cohort exposed to, infected with or recovered from COVID-19 (not recorded which). The donor label of this sample is uncertain. Sequencing was done on a sample of PBMCs or T cells enriched from blood (not recorded which). CDR3 amino acids: CASSPRTTIPDEQYF. The CDR3 region has the DNA TGTGCCAGTAGTCCTCGGACAACGATACCAGACGAGCAGTACTTC.